These T cell receptor beta chains were read from a single sample in a study of blood T cell repertoires in COVID-19. Libraries were prepared by immunoSEQ multiplex PCR; TCRdb keeps only in-frame clonotypes and omits some of them. The sample contains about 25,000 clones, around 90% of which appear only once. The sample comprised peripheral blood. The receptors were gathered from a man between 65 and 80 years old with acute or convalescent COVID-19. The CDR3 runs from the conserved cysteine through the conserved F or W. A D gene is named only where the DNA matches it firmly. Not every row has a clone size; where given, it reads once, few, many or a size class.

>TRBJ2-3|.|TRBV7-3|TRBD1
TGTGCCAGCAGCCCAGATTCCGGGACAGGGGGCTGGACAGATACGCAGTATTTT
CASSPDSGTGGWTDTQYF
>TRBJ1-1|few|TRBV19|.
TGTGCCAGTAGTATTATGCGGGACGCTAACACTGAAGCTTTCTTT
CASSIMRDANTEAFF
>TRBJ2-7|.|TRBV27|TRBD2
TGTGCCAGCAGCCGGACTAGCGGGAGGCCTTACGAGCAGTACTTC
CASSRTSGRPYEQYF
>TRBJ2-7|.|TRBV7-9|.
TGTGCCAGCAGTTCTAGGGGGACCTACGAGCAGTACTTC
CASSSRGTYEQYF
>TRBJ2-3|.|TRBV7-8|TRBD1
TGTGCCAGCAGCTTAGGGACAGGGTTAACAGATACGCAGTATTTT
CASSLGTGLTDTQYF
>TRBJ2-7|.|TRBV10-2|TRBD1
TGCGCCAGCACGCGAGGACAGGGGACCTACGAGCAGTACTTC
CASTRGQGTYEQYF
>TRBJ1-5|.|TRBV27|.
TGTGCCAGCAGGGCAGGGGCGACACGGTCCCAGCATTTT
CASRAGATRSQHF
>TRBJ2-1|.|TRBV7-2|.
TGTGCCAGCAGCCCGGACTGGAGCTCCTACAATGAGCAGTTCTTC
CASSPDWSSYNEQFF
>TRBJ2-2|.|TRBV7-2|TRBD2
TGTGCCAGCAGCCTCTCGCGGGGGGAAGTTACCGGGGAGCTGTTTTTT
CASSLSRGEVTGELFF
>TRBJ2-1|.|TRBV5-4|.
TGTGCCAGCAGCGACAGACAGTTGAGCTCCTACAATGAGCAGTTCTTC
CASSDRQLSSYNEQFF
>TRBJ2-3|.|TRBV10-3|TRBD2
TGTGCCATCAGTGAAGGTTTAAGCGGGGCCACAGATACGCAGTATTTT
CAISEGLSGATDTQYF
>TRBJ1-1|.|TRBV19|.
TGTGCCAGTAGTAAAAGACGGGACACTGAAGCTTTCTTT
CASSKRRDTEAFF
>TRBJ1-5|.|TRBV2|TRBD1
TGTGCCAGCCGGACAGGGGGTTGGGACAATCAGCCCCAGCATTTT
CASRTGGWDNQPQHF
>TRBJ1-4|.|TRBV6-2/TRBV6-3|.
TGTGCCAGCAGTTCCGCGGGGGCATCAACTAATGAAAAACTGTTTTTT
CASSSAGASTNEKLFF
>TRBJ2-2|.|TRBV5-6|TRBD1
TGTGCCAGCAGACGGACAGGGTTCACCGGGGAGCTGTTTTTT
CASRRTGFTGELFF
>TRBJ1-6|once|TRBV5-4|.
TGTGCCAGCAGCGTAGACAGTTCACCCCTCCACTTT
CASSVDSSPLHF
>TRBJ1-2|once|TRBV6-4|.
TGTGCCAGCAGTGACGGTCAGGAAGGCTACACCTTC
CASSDGQEGYTF
>TRBJ2-1|.|TRBV5-4|TRBD1
TGTGCCAGCGCGACGAGACAGGGAAACAATGAGCAGTTCTTC
CASATRQGNNEQFF
>TRBJ1-1|.|TRBV18|TRBD1
TGTGCCAGCTCGGACACAGGGGGCTCGGAAGCTTTCTTT
CASSDTGGSEAFF
>TRBJ1-5|.|TRBV19|.
TGTGCCAGTAGTATAATTTCGGGTCAGCCCCAGCATTTT
CASSIISGQPQHF
>TRBJ2-1|few|TRBV7-6|TRBD2
TGTGCCAGCAGCTTAGACGTAAGGACTAGCGGGAGGGCGGTATATGAGCAGTTCTTC
CASSLDVRTSGRAVYEQFF
>TRBJ2-6|.|TRBV7-2|.
TGTGCCAGCAGCCCAAAGCCGAGCTCTGGGGCCAACGTCCTGACTTTC
CASSPKPSSGANVLTF
>TRBJ1-5|.|TRBV18|.
TGTGCCAGCTCATCAGGGGCGAGCAATCAGCCCCAGCATTTT
CASSSGASNQPQHF
>TRBJ1-3|.|TRBV28|.
TGTGCCAGCAGTTTACCCCAACAGGGAAACACCATATATTTT
CASSLPQQGNTIYF
>TRBJ2-5|.|TRBV29-1|TRBD2
TGCAGCGTTGAGAGGGGTTCGACTAGCGCACAAGAGACCCAGTACTTC
CSVERGSTSAQETQYF
>TRBJ1-6|few|TRBV19|.
TGTGCCAGTAGTACCGGACAGTCCCGGAACTTTAATTCACCCCTCCACTTT
CASSTGQSRNFNSPLHF
>TRBJ2-3|few|TRBV6-2/TRBV6-3|TRBD2
TGTGCCAGCAGTGACCTAGCGGGTAGTAGCACAGATACGCAGTATTTT
CASSDLAGSSTDTQYF
>TRBJ1-6|.|TRBV25-1|TRBD1
TGTGCCAGCACGGGACAGATTAATTCACCCCTCCACTTT
CASTGQINSPLHF
>TRBJ2-1|.|TRBV19|TRBD2
TGTGCCAGTAGAAGCGCGGGACTAGCGGGAGGGAATGAGCAGTTCTTC
CASRSAGLAGGNEQFF
>TRBJ1-4|.|TRBV18|.
TGTGCCAGCTCCCCGGACAGAGATGAAAAACTGTTTTTT
CASSPDRDEKLFF
>TRBJ2-2|.|TRBV5-1|.
TGCGCCAGCAGCTTACTAGCTGGAACCGGGGAGCTGTTTTTT
CASSLLAGTGELFF
>TRBJ2-2|few|TRBV7-9|TRBD1
TGTGCCAGCAGCTCCGGGACAGTGAACACCGGGGAGCTGTTTTTT
CASSSGTVNTGELFF
>TRBJ1-6|.|TRBV18|.
TGTGCCAGCTCACCACCGGGGCAGCCCTTCACCCTCCACTTT
CASSPPGQPFTLHF
>TRBJ1-3|few|TRBV18|.
TGTGCCAGCTCATCCTCATACAGGGACGACACCATATATTTT
CASSSSYRDDTIYF
>TRBJ2-7|.|TRBV5-1|.
TGCGCCAGCAGCTCCCCAGACAGCTACGAGCAGTACTTC
CASSSPDSYEQYF
>TRBJ2-2|.|TRBV7-2|TRBD2
TGTGCCAGCAGCCCTAGCCGACTAGCGGGAAGCACCGGGGAGCTGTTTTTT
CASSPSRLAGSTGELFF